The 32 T cell receptor beta chains below were found in one sample sequenced in a study of blood T cell repertoires in COVID-19 (dated by TCRdb to between 2020 and 2021). Library construction relied on the immunoSEQ multiplex PCR assay. TCRdb obtained this table from immuneACCESS and retained in-frame rearrangements with V and J assigned. These tables miss some clones; where compared with another copy, unresolved V genes account for less than half of the shortfall, and the remainder is unexplained. The sample table shows 150,000 or so clones, and around 83% are seen once. Over 10% of the sample lies in the top ten. The specimen sequenced was peripheral blood. Receptors were obtained from a woman aged 60-70 years with COVID-19, enrolled during active disease.

This chain connects TRBV2 to TRBJ1-1; 8 positions match TRBD1. Per the germline V gene, CDR1 is SNHLY and CDR2 is FYNNEI. J gave up 2 bases and V 6 bases, and 8 bases lay outside the gene matches. The CDR3 contains 15 residues. The CDR3 nucleotides are TGTGCCAGCAGAGGCAGGGGGCTGGGTAACACTGAAGCTTTCTTT. Translated: CASRGRGLGNTEAFF.

V gene TRBV15 combines with J gene TRBJ2-7; D unclear. V lost 1 base, J lost 4 bases, and 5 bases lay in between. The CDR3 runs to 12 residues. The germline gives CDR1 LNHNV, CDR2 YYDKDF (reference sequence). This chain's CDR3 is CATSRGIYEQYV. CDR3 nucleotide sequence: TGTGCCACCAGCAGAGGTATTTACGAGCAGTACGTC.

The rearrangement uses TRBV3-1 (or the pseudogene TRBV3-2) and TRBJ1-1; the match to TRBD1 covers 10 bases. The CDR3 totals 14 residues. Per the germline V gene, CDR1 is LGHDT and CDR2 is YNNKEL (reference sequence). V was clipped by 7 bases and J by 2 bases; unmatched bases: 4. The CDR3 DNA sequence: TGTGCCAGCACCCGGGACAGGGGAAACACTGAAGCTTTCTTT. This codes for CASTRDRGNTEAFF.

The CDR3 is CASRRDRRRDTEAFF. The CDR3 DNA reads as TGTGCCAGCAGACGGGACAGGCGACGGGACACTGAAGCTTTCTTT. V is TRBV11-2 and J is TRBJ1-1; 8 bases map to TRBD1. CDR1 and CDR2 (germline): SGHAT, FQNNGV. The CDR3 spans 15 residues. V lost 6 bases and J lost 3; bases outside the gene matches: 9.

The rearrangement joins TRBV3-1 (or the pseudogene TRBV3-2) to TRBJ1-4; TRBD1 is a possible D gene (5 bases). CDR1 and CDR2 (germline): LGHDT, YNNKEL (reference sequence). V lost 5 bases and J 4 bases, leaving 14 bases between the germline ends. The CDR3 runs 15 residues. CDR3 residues: CASSSTQGNNEKLFF. DNA for the CDR3: TGTGCCAGCAGCAGTACCCAGGGTAATAATGAAAAACTGTTTTTT.

The chain carries TRBV12-3 or TRBV12-4 and TRBJ1-4; 8 bases map to TRBD1. V was clipped by 8 bases and J by 7 bases; unmatched bases: 6. This CDR3 spans 13 amino acids. The chain's CDR3 is CASGRGLGEKLFF. CDR3 coding DNA: TGTGCCAGCGGCAGGGGGCTGGGTGAAAAACTGTTTTTT.

This chain connects TRBV6-5 to TRBJ2-7; 10 positions agree with TRBD2. The CDR3 spans 14 residues. Germline V lookup: CDR1 MNHEY, CDR2 SVGAGI. V shed 8 bases and J 1 base; nucleotides not matched to a gene: 5. The CDR3 coding sequence is TGTGCCAGCGAGGAGACTAGCGGGTCCTACGAGCAGTACTTC. This codes for CASEETSGSYEQYF.

The chain employs TRBV18 and TRBJ1-1; tentatively, D is TRBD1 (5 bases). CDR3 length equals 15 residues. Trimming stripped 2 bases from V and 3 bases from J, with 13 bases between. Germline V gene data show CDR1 as KGHSH and CDR2 as LQKENI. CDR3 amino acids: CASSPSSRGDTEAFF. In DNA, the CDR3 is TGTGCCAGCTCACCATCCTCGCGGGGGGACACTGAAGCTTTCTTT.

The rearrangement joins TRBV19 to TRBJ2-2; 8 nucleotides line up with TRBD1. Germline assignment: CDR1 LNHDA and CDR2 SQIVND (reference sequence). The CDR3 covers 14 residues. V lost 9 bases, J lost 0 bases, and 3 bases stayed unmatched. The CDR3, as DNA: TGTGCCAGCCGACAGGGGTCGAACACCGGGGAGCTGTTTTTT. Its protein is CASRQGSNTGELFF.

The chain has TRBV7-8 and TRBJ1-5, with a possible D match to TRBD1 (5 bases). This CDR3 has 13 amino acids. V was cut by 4 bases and J by 3 bases, with 7 bases left in between. Germline loops: CDR1 SGHVS, CDR2 FQNEAQ. In DNA, the CDR3 is TGTGCCAGCAGCTGGACACACAATCAGCCCCAGCATTTT. Its translation is CASSWTHNQPQHF.

This clone was counted only a few times. The chain employs TRBV15 and TRBJ2-1; 9 bases match TRBD2. The CDR3 loop spans 15 amino acids. The germline CDR1 and CDR2 sequences are LNHNV and YYDKDF (reference sequence). V lost 0 bases to trimming and J lost 8 bases; unmatched junction nucleotides: 5. CDR3 sequence (DNA): TGTGCCACCAGCAGAGAGCTAGCGGGAAATCATGAGCAGTTCTTC. Translation: CATSRELAGNHEQFF.

The chain uses TRBV18 and TRBJ1-4; 7 nucleotides agree with TRBD1. V lost 4 bases, J lost 8 bases, and 10 bases stayed unmatched. The CDR3 consists of 15 residues. CDR1 is KGHSH, CDR2 LQKENI, per germline. The CDR3 loop reads CASSLRQGSGEKLFF. The CDR3 DNA reads TGTGCCAGCTCACTTCGACAGGGATCAGGGGAAAAACTGTTTTTT.

The genes are TRBV30 and TRBJ1-1, with D possibly TRBD1 on 5 matching bases. V lost 4 bases, J lost 1 base, and 13 bases lay in between. This CDR3 has 14 residues. Per germline, CDR1 GTSNPN and CDR2 SVGIG (reference sequence). In nucleotides, the CDR3 is TGTGCCTGGACCTCGGGACTCGCGAACACTGAAGCTTTCTTT. It translates to CAWTSGLANTEAFF. Drawing the rest from reference TRBV30 and TRBJ1-1, the complete variable domain is SQTIHQWPATLVQPVGSPLSLECTVEGTSNPNLYWYRQAAGRGLQLLFYSVGIGQISSEVPQNLSASRPQDRQFILSSKKLLLSDSGFYLCAWTSGLANTEAFFGQGTRLTVV.

The chain employs TRBV6-4 and TRBJ2-1; D might be TRBD2 (6 bases). Per the germline V gene, CDR1 is MRHNA and CDR2 is SNTAGT. The V and J ends lost 0 bases and 2 bases respectively, with 14 bases between them. The CDR3 has 17 residues. The CDR3 here is CASSDSASASPYNEQFF. The CDR3 DNA is TGTGCCAGCAGTGACTCGGCTAGCGCCTCCCCCTACAATGAGCAGTTCTTC.

V and J are TRBV7-2 and TRBJ1-3, with TRBD1 as a possible D gene (5 bases). In germline, CDR1 is SGHTA, CDR2 FQGNSA. The CDR3 loop spans 16 amino acids. Trimming removed 3 bases at V and 4 bases at J, with 16 bases between. CDR3 coding DNA: TGTGCCAGCAGCTTTTCTCAGGGTGGTCGAGGAAACACCATATATTTT. Its translation is CASSFSQGGRGNTIYF.

DNA for the CDR3: TGTGCCAGCAGCCTGACGACTAGCGGCTACAATGAGCAGTTCTTC. Protein: CASSLTTSGYNEQFF. The chain is built from TRBV11-3 and TRBJ2-1; the match to TRBD2 covers 9 bases. Germline-derived CDR1 and CDR2 are SGHNT and YENEEA. The CDR3 has 15 amino acids. V gave up 5 bases and J gave up 3 bases; unmatched junction bases: 5. Full variable domain (outside the CDR3, taken from reference TRBV11-3 and TRBJ2-1): EAGVVQSPRYKIIEKKQPVAFWCNPISGHNTLYWYLQNLGQGPELLIRYENEEAVDDSQLPKDRFSAERLKGVDSTLKIQPAELGDSAVYLCASSLTTSGYNEQFFGPGTRLTVL.

The CDR3 sequence: CASSLADRTNGYTF. The CDR3 DNA follows: TGTGCCAGCAGCTTGGCCGACAGGACCAATGGCTACACCTTC. This chain connects TRBV5-8 to TRBJ1-2; the D gene is possibly TRBD1 (6 bases). Trimming took 0 bases from V and 6 from J, leaving 12 bases between them. Germline loops: CDR1 SGHTS, CDR2 YDEGEE. The CDR3 covers 14 residues.

V gene TRBV7-8 combines with J gene TRBJ2-1, with D possibly matching TRBD1 (6 bases). Germline V gives CDR1 SGHVS, CDR2 FQNEAQ. V was clipped by 8 bases and J by 4 bases, with 18 bases between them. This CDR3 is built from 15 residues. Here the CDR3 reads CASSDWSDRYNEQFF. The CDR3 DNA is TGTGCCAGCTCCGACTGGTCCGACAGGTACAATGAGCAGTTCTTC.

This chain links TRBV19 with TRBJ2-7; tentatively, D is TRBD1 (6 bases). CDR1 and CDR2 from the germline V gene are LNHDA and SQIVND (reference sequence). The CDR3 contains 14 residues. The V end was cut by 4 bases, the J end by 2 bases, with 12 bases between. DNA for the CDR3: TGTGCCAGTAGTAGGGGGCAGGCCGCCTACGAGCAGTACTTC. It codes for CASSRGQAAYEQYF. The complete variable domain, with remaining parts taken from reference TRBV19 and TRBJ2-7, reads DGGITQSPKYLFRKEGQNVTLSCEQNLNHDAMYWYRQDPGQGLRLIYYSQIVNDFQKGDIAEGYSVSREKKESFPLTVTSAQKNPTAFYLCASSRGQAAYEQYFGPGTRLTVT.

The chain combines TRBV19 with TRBJ2-3; 8 bases are shared with TRBD2. Germline assignment: CDR1 LNHDA and CDR2 SQIVND (reference sequence). V dropped 4 bases and J dropped 2; count of bases not matched to a gene: 8. The CDR3 contains 16 residues. In nucleotides, the CDR3 is TGTGCCAGTAGTAGGGGCCGACTAGCGCCCACAGATACGCAGTATTTT. It encodes CASSRGRLAPTDTQYF. Variable domain in full (rest from reference TRBV19 and TRBJ2-3): DGGITQSPKYLFRKEGQNVTLSCEQNLNHDAMYWYRQDPGQGLRLIYYSQIVNDFQKGDIAEGYSVSREKKESFPLTVTSAQKNPTAFYLCASSRGRLAPTDTQYFGPGTRLTVL.

The gene calls are TRBV7-9 and TRBJ1-1; D is possibly TRBD1 (5 bases). The CDR3 sequence is 15 residues long. Germline-derived CDR1 and CDR2 are SEHNR and FQNEAQ (reference sequence). V lost 1 base and J 4 bases, leaving 13 bases between the germline ends. The DNA of the CDR3 is TGTGCCAGCAGCTTAGGAGGGGCGCGGGGCACTGAAGCTTTCTTT. Residues: CASSLGGARGTEAFF.

The chain combines TRBV5-1 with TRBJ1-2; TRBD1 is a possible D gene (6 bases). V was clipped by 3 bases and J by 5 bases, with 11 bases between them. Germline CDR1 and CDR2: SGHRS and YFSETQ. The CDR3 is 13 amino acids. For the CDR3, the DNA is TGCGCCAGCAGCTACGGACAGAGTTATGGCTACACCTTC. Residues: CASSYGQSYGYTF.

J is TRBJ2-1 and V is TRBV5-6; D might be TRBD1 (6 bases). Germline V gene sequence: CDR1 SGHDT, CDR2 YYEEEE. V lost 3 bases to trimming and J lost 4 bases, with 11 bases between them. CDR3 size: 14 residues. The CDR3 DNA is TGTGCCAGCAGCTACAGGGTCGGATACAATGAGCAGTTCTTC. It encodes CASSYRVGYNEQFF.

The chain uses TRBV7-8 and TRBJ2-1, with 11 positions matching TRBD2. V lost 4 bases to trimming and J lost 4 bases; unmatched junction nucleotides: 6. This CDR3 comprises 16 residues. In germline, CDR1 is SGHVS, CDR2 FQNEAQ. CDR3 region: CASSSLAGGLYNEQFF. The DNA of the CDR3 is TGTGCCAGCAGCTCCCTAGCGGGGGGATTGTACAATGAGCAGTTCTTC. Full variable domain (missing parts from reference TRBV7-8 and TRBJ2-1): GAGVSQSPRYKVAKRGQDVALRCDPISGHVSLFWYQQALGQGPEFLTYFQNEAQLDKSGLPSDRFFAERPEGSVSTLKIQRTQQEDSAVYLCASSSLAGGLYNEQFFGPGTRLTVL.

In its sample, this clone was seen a few times. The chain has TRBV19 and TRBJ1-5; D uncertain. The germline V gene has CDR1 LNHDA and CDR2 SQIVND (reference sequence). Trimming cost V 2 bases and J 0 bases, with 5 bases left between them. The CDR3 has 14 amino acids. In DNA form, the CDR3 reads TGTGCCAGTAGTATAAGAGATAGCAATCAGCCCCAGCATTTT. As protein: CASSIRDSNQPQHF. Looking up the rest from reference TRBV19 and TRBJ1-5 gives the full variable domain: DGGITQSPKYLFRKEGQNVTLSCEQNLNHDAMYWYRQDPGQGLRLIYYSQIVNDFQKGDIAEGYSVSREKKESFPLTVTSAQKNPTAFYLCASSIRDSNQPQHFGDGTRLSIL.

Only a few counts were recorded for this clone. The chain carries TRBV7-9 and TRBJ2-3; possible D gene TRBD1, 5 bases. This CDR3 has 15 residues. Germline lookup yields CDR1 SEHNR and CDR2 FQNEAQ (reference sequence). The V end lost 2 bases, the J end lost 2 bases, and 11 bases lay between the germline ends. The CDR3 nucleotides are TGTGCCAGCAGCTTAAGGGGTATGAACACAGATACGCAGTATTTT. It is translated as CASSLRGMNTDTQYF.

This clone was picked up one time. The chain joins TRBV2 to TRBJ1-6, with 8 bases matching TRBD1. The CDR3 totals 17 residues. Germline values: CDR1 SNHLY, CDR2 FYNNEI. With V trimmed by 5 bases and J by 0 bases, 6 bases remained unmatched. The CDR3 bases are TGTGCCAGCAGTCTACGACAGGGGAGCTCCTATAATTCACCCCTCCACTTT. Translating it yields CASSLRQGSSYNSPLHF.

The chain is built from TRBV19 and TRBJ2-5; weak D call: TRBD1 (6 bases). The V and J ends lost 8 bases and 4 bases respectively, with 14 bases between them. Germline V CDR1 and CDR2: LNHDA, SQIVND (reference sequence). CDR3 size: 13 residues. The DNA of the CDR3 is TGTGCCAGTGGCGTTATAGGGGGAGAGACCCAGTACTTC. Translating it yields CASGVIGGETQYF.

The V call is TRBV6-5, the J call TRBJ1-2; TRBD1 aligns across 10 bases. CDR1 and CDR2 from the germline V gene are MNHEY and SVGAGI. J lost 6 bases, V lost 7 bases, and 11 bases had no gene match. The CDR3 has 15 residues. The CDR3 reads CASISRDRGRDGYTF. The CDR3 coding sequence is TGTGCCAGCATCTCCCGGGACAGGGGACGAGATGGCTACACCTTC.

The CDR3 loop reads CASSFFRESPEGYTF. The CDR3, as DNA: TGTGCCAGCAGTTTCTTCCGGGAAAGCCCGGAGGGCTACACCTTC. V is TRBV27 and J is TRBJ1-2; D gene ambiguous. The CDR3 loop spans 15 amino acids. The germline V gene encodes CDR1 MNHEY and CDR2 SMNVEV (reference sequence). Between the trimmed V and J ends, which lost 3 bases and 8 bases, there was a span of 19 bases.

Concerning this clone: Other DNA sequences in the sample encode the same CDR3. The V gene is TRBV3-1 (or the pseudogene TRBV3-2), the J gene TRBJ1-5; unclear D gene. The germline CDR1 and CDR2 sequences are LGHDT and YNNKEL (reference sequence). The V gene lost 1 base and the J gene lost 0 bases, with 4 bases spanning the gap. This CDR3 spans 14 amino acids. The CDR3 spells CASSQAYSNQPQHF. CDR3 coding DNA: TGTGCCAGCAGCCAAGCCTATAGCAATCAGCCCCAGCATTTT.

The chain uses TRBV11-2 and TRBJ1-2; no reliable D call. Trimming cost V 7 bases and J 3 bases, with 15 bases left between them. The CDR3 consists of 14 residues. Germline V gives CDR1 SGHAT, CDR2 FQNNGV. This chain's CDR3 is CASTQGRTDYGYTF. CDR3 in DNA: TGTGCCAGCACCCAAGGAAGGACTGACTATGGCTACACCTTC.